The clone carrying this TCR beta chain was detected many times. What it recognizes is unknown. The sample comes from a study of T cell repertoires in cytomegalovirus infection. Across the whole study: Carrying CMV and the relevant HLA type showed in public TCR beta signatures.

Study outcomes and limitations: The cumulative frequency of public TCR beta families identified carriers of CMV plus the relevant HLA. Dominant in the ex vivo response were TCR beta clonotypes restricted by HLA-C and specific for CMV.

TCRdb independently ran MiXCR on the reads; one entry per CDR3 protein. The sample consists of approximately 250,000 distinct CDR3 sequences, around 9% of them appearing once. Between the trimmed V and J ends, which lost 7 bases and 8 bases, there was a span of 15 bases. The germline V gene has CDR1 LNHDA and CDR2 SQIVND (reference sequence). This CDR3 has 13 amino acids. The V and J genes are TRBV19 and TRBJ1-5; possibly TRBD1 for D (5 bases). This TCR was recovered from a human donor in good health (CMV status not recorded). Some clones in this sample may be carry-over from other donors' samples. The source material was PBMCs. CDR3 loop: CASMRDLGEPQHF. CDR3 in DNA: TGTGCCAGTATGCGGGACCTTGGAGAGCCCCAGCATTTT.